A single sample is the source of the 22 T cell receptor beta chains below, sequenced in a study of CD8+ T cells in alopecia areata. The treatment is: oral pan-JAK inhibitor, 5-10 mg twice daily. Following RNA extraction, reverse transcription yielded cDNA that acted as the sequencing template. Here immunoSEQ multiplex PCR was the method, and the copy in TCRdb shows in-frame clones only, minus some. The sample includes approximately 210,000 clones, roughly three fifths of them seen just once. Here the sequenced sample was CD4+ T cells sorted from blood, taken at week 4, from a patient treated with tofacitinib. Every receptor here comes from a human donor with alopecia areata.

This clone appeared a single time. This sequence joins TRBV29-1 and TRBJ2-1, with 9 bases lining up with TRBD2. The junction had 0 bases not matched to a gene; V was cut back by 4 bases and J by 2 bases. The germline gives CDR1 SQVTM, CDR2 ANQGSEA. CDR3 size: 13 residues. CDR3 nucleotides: TGCAGCGTTGTAGCGGGGGCCTACAATGAGCAGTTCTTC. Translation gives CSVVAGAYNEQFF.

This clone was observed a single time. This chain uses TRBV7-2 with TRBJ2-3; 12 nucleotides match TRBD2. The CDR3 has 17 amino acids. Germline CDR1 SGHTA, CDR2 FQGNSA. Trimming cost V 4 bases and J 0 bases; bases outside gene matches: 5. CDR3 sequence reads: CASSYRTSGASTDTQYF. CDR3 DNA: TGTGCCAGCAGCTACCGGACTAGCGGGGCTAGCACAGATACGCAGTATTTT. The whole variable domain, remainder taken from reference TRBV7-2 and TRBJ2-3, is GAGVSQSPSNKVTEKGKDVELRCDPISGHTALYWYRQSLGQGLEFLIYFQGNSAPDKSGLPSDRFSAERTGGSVSTLTIQRTQQEDSAVYLCASSYRTSGASTDTQYFGPGTRLTVL.

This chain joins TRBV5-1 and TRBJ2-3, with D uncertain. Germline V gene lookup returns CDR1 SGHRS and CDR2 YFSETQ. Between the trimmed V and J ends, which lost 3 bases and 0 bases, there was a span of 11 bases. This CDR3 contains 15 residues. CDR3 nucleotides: TGCGCCAGCAGCTGGGCAAACCCGAGCACAGATACGCAGTATTTT. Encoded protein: CASSWANPSTDTQYF.

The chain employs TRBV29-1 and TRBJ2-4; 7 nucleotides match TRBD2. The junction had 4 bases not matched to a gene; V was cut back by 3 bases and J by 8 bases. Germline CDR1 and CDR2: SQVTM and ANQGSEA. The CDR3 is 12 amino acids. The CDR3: CSVDEGGDIQYF. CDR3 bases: TGCAGCGTTGATGAGGGAGGGGACATTCAGTACTTC.

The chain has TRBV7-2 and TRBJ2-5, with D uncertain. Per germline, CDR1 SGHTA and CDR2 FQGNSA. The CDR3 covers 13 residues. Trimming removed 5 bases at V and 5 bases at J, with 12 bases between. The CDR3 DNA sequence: TGTGCCAGCAGCAGGGTGGCCTGGGAGACCCAGTACTTC. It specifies CASSRVAWETQYF.

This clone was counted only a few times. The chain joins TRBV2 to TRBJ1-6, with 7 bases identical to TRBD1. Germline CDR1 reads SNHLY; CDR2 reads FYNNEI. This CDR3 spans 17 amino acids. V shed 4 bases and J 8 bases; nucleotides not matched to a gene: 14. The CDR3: CASSAQGTQGGYSPLHF. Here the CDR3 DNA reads TGTGCCAGCAGTGCACAGGGGACTCAAGGCGGTTATTCACCCCTCCACTTT.

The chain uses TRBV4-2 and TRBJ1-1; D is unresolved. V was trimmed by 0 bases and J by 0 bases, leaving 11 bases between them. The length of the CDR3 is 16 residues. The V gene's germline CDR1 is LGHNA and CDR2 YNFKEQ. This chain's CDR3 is CASSQEMAGMNTEAFF. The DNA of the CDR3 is TGTGCCAGCAGCCAAGAGATGGCAGGCATGAACACTGAAGCTTTCTTT.

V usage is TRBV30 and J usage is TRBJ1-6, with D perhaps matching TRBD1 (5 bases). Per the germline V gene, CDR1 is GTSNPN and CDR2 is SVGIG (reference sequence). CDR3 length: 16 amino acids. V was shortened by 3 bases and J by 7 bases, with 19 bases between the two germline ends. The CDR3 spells CAWSEPFGTGNSPLHF. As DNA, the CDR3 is TGTGCCTGGAGCGAGCCATTCGGGACGGGAAATTCACCCCTCCACTTT.

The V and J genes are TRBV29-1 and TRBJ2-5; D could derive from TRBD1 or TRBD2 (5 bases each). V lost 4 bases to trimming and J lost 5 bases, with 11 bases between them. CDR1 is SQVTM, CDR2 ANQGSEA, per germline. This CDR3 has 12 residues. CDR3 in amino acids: CSVARREETQYF. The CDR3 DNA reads TGCAGCGTTGCACGCAGGGAGGAGACCCAGTACTTC.

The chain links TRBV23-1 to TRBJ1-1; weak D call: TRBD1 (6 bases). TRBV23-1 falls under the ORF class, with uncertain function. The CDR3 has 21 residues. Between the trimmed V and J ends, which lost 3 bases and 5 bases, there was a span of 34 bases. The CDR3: CASSHPEPPTGYSRVGTEAFF. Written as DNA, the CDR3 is TGCGCCAGCAGTCACCCCGAACCACCGACAGGATACTCCAGGGTGGGGACTGAAGCTTTCTTT.

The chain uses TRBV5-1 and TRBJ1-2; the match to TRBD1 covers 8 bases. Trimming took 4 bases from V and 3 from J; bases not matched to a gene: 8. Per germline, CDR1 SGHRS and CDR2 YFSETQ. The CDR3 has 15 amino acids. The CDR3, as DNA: TGCGCCAGCAGCCCGGGGGGACAGGAGTACTATGGCTACACCTTC. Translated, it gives CASSPGGQEYYGYTF.

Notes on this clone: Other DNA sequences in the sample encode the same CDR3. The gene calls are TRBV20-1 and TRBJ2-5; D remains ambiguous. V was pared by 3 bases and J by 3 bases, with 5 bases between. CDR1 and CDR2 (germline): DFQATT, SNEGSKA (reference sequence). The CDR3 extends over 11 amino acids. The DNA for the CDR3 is TGCAGTGCTAGTCGGGAAGAGACCCAGTACTTC. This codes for CSASREETQYF.

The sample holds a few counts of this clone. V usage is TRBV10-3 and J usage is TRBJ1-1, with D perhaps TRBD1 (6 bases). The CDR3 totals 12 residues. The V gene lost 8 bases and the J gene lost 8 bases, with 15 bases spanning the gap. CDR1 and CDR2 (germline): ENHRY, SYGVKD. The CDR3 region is CAIGKGQGEAFF. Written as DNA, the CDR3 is TGTGCCATCGGAAAGGGGCAGGGGGAAGCTTTCTTT.

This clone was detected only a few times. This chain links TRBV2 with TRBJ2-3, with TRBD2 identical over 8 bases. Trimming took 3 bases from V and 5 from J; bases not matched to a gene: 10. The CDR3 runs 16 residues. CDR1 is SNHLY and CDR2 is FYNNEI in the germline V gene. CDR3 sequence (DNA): TGTGCCAGCAGTGAGGACTCGCGGGGGGCGAGAGATACGCAGTATTTT. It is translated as CASSEDSRGARDTQYF.

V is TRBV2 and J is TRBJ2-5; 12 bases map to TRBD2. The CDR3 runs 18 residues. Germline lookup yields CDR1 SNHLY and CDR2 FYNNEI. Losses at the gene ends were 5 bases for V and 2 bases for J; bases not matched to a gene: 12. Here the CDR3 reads CASSHTSGGPRQQETQYF. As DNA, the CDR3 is TGTGCCAGCAGTCACACTAGCGGGGGGCCGCGACAACAAGAGACCCAGTACTTC.

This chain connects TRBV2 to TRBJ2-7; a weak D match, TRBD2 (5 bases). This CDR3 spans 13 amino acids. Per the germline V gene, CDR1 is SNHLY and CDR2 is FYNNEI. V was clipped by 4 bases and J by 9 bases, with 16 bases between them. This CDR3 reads CASSVANKGRQYF. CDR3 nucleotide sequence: TGTGCCAGCAGTGTAGCCAACAAAGGGAGGCAGTACTTC.

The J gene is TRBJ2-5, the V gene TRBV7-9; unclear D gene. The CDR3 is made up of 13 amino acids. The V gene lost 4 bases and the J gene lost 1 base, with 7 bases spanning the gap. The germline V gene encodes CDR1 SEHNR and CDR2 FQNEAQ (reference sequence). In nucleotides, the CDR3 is TGTGCCAGCAGCTCCCAGGTCCAAGAGACCCAGTACTTC. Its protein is CASSSQVQETQYF.

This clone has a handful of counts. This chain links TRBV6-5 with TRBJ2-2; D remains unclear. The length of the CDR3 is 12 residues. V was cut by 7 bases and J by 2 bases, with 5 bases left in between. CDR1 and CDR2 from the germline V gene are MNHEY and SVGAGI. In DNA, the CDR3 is TGTGCCAGCAAACCAAACACCGGGGAGCTGTTTTTT. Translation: CASKPNTGELFF.

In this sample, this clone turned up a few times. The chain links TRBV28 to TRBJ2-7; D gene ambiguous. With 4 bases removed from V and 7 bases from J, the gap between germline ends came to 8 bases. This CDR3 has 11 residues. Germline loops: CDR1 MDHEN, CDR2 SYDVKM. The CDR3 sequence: CASSSYWEQYF. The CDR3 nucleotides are TGTGCCAGCAGTTCCTACTGGGAGCAGTACTTC.

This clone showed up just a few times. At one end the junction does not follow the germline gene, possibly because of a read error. The CDR3 here is CAISGGGTPGTSEQFF. The CDR3 bases are TGTGCCATCAGTGGAGGGGGGACCCCGGGAACAAGTGAGCAGTTCTTC. The chain carries TRBV6-1 and TRBJ2-1; D might be TRBD1 or TRBD2, each matching 6 bases. This CDR3 has 16 amino acids. Germline V gives CDR1 MNHNS, CDR2 SASEGT.

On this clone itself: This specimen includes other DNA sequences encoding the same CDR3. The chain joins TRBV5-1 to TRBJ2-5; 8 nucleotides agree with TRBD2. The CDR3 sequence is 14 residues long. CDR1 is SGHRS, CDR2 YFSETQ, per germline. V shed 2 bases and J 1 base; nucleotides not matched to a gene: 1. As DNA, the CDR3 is TGCGCCAGCAGCTTTGGACTAGCCCAAGAGACCCAGTACTTC. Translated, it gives CASSFGLAQETQYF.

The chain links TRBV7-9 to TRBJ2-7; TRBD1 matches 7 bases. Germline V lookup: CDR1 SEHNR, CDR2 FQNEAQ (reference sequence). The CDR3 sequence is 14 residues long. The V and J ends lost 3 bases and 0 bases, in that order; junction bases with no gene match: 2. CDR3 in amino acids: CASSFRDSSYEQYF. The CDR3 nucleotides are TGTGCCAGCAGCTTTCGGGACAGCTCCTACGAGCAGTACTTC.